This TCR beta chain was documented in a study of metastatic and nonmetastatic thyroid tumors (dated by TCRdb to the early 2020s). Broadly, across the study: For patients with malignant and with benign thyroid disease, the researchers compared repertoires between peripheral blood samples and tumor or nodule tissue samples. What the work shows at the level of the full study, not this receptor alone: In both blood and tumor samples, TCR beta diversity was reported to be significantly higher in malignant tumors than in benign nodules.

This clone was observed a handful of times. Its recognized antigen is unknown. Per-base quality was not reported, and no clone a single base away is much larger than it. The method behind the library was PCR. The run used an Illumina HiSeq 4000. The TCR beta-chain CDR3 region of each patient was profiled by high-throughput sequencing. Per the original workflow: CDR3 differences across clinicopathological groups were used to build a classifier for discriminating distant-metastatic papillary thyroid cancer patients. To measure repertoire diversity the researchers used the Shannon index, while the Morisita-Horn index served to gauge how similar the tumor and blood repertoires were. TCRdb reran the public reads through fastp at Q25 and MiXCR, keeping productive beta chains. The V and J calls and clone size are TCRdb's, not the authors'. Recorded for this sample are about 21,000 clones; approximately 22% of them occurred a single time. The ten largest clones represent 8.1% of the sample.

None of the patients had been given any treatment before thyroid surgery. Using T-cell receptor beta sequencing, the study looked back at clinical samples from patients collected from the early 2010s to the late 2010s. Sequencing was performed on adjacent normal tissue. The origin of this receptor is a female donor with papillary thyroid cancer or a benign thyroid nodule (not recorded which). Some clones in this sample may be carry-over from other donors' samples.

The CDR3: CASSLTSGYEQYF. The nucleotide sequence reads TGTGCCAGCAGTCTGACTAGCGGCTACGAGCAGTACTTC. The V and J genes are TRBV6-1 and TRBJ2-7; TRBD2 matches 9 bases in the middle. The cysteine opens and the phenylalanine closes a CDR3 of 13 amino acids. The read is trimmed to its CDR3 DNA, 39 bases read in frame from base 1. Per the germline V gene, MNHNS is the CDR1 and SASEGT is the CDR2. Trimming takes 5 bases off V and 3 bases off J; junction bases not matched to a gene: 2.